The 14 T cell receptor beta chains listed next were all sequenced from one sample in a study of cytomegalovirus exposure and HLA in healthy donors. Researchers ran the PCR with 60 Vbeta and 13 Jbeta primers. Data came from immunoSEQ multiplex PCR; TCRdb stores just in-frame clones and leaves some out. Here the sample spans 150,000 or so clones, about 79% being singletons. The sequenced material came from PBMCs. The receptors shown here come from a woman aged 45-59 years in good health and CMV-seropositive.

This chain uses TRBV7-9 with TRBJ1-5; tentatively, D is TRBD1 (6 bases). Per the germline V gene, CDR1 is SEHNR and CDR2 is FQNEAQ (reference sequence). V gave up 4 bases and J gave up 6 bases, with 16 bases separating them. This CDR3 comprises 15 residues. CDR3 nucleotides: TGTGCCAGCAGCTCCCTGGGGGGGGGCCCTCAGCCCCAGCATTTT. This codes for CASSSLGGGPQPQHF.

The rearrangement joins TRBV18 to TRBJ2-1; TRBD2 aligns across 8 bases. The CDR3 sequence is 19 residues long. With 2 bases clipped from V and 2 bases from J, the junction kept 14 bases outside the gene matches. Germline V gene data show CDR1 as KGHSH and CDR2 as LQKENI. The CDR3 nucleotides are TGTGCCAGCTCACCAGTGATCGTGGGCGGCGGGGGGACCTACAATGAGCAGTTCTTC. Its translation is CASSPVIVGGGGTYNEQFF.

This clone has a single count. The V gene is TRBV4-1, the J gene TRBJ2-2; 10 nucleotides align to TRBD2. This CDR3 contains 17 residues. V was pared by 1 base and J by 5 bases, with 7 bases of the junction left unmatched. Germline CDR1 and CDR2: MGHRA and YSYEKL. CDR3 nucleotide sequence: TGCGCCAGCAGCCAAGGCATCACTAGCGGGATGACCGGGGAGCTGTTTTTT. Encoded protein: CASSQGITSGMTGELFF.

The chain has TRBV30 and TRBJ2-5; D gene unclear. The V gene's germline CDR1 is GTSNPN and CDR2 SVGIG (reference sequence). Between the trimmed V and J ends, which lost 7 bases and 2 bases, there was a span of 11 bases. The CDR3 runs to 12 residues. CDR3: CAYHRAQETQYF. CDR3 sequence (DNA): TGTGCCTACCACCGAGCACAAGAGACCCAGTACTTC.

This chain links TRBV27 with TRBJ2-5; 7 positions agree with TRBD1. The CDR3 loop spans 13 amino acids. The junction had 5 bases not matched to a gene; V was cut back by 6 bases and J by 4 bases. Germline V gene data show CDR1 as MNHEY and CDR2 as SMNVEV (reference sequence). CDR3 in DNA: TGTGCCAGCAGAGAGACAGGGAGAGAGACCCAGTACTTC. It yields the protein CASRETGRETQYF.

This rearrangement joins TRBV6-5 to TRBJ2-2; D not resolved. The CDR3 loop spans 14 amino acids. Per germline, CDR1 MNHEY and CDR2 SVGAGI. V lost 2 bases and J 8 bases, leaving 12 bases between the germline ends. This CDR3 reads CASSYDLEGGELFF. CDR3 nucleotides: TGTGCCAGCAGTTACGACTTGGAAGGTGGGGAGCTGTTTTTT.

This clone was recorded only once. V is TRBV27 and J is TRBJ2-2, with 11 bases lining up with TRBD2. The germline gives CDR1 MNHEY, CDR2 SMNVEV (reference sequence). J was trimmed by 1 base and V by 6 bases; bases with no gene match: 4. The CDR3 is 16 residues long. The CDR3 DNA is TGTGCCAGCAGGCCGGGACTAGCGGTGAACACCGGGGAGCTGTTTTTT. Its protein is CASRPGLAVNTGELFF.

The rearrangement uses TRBV10-3 and TRBJ2-2; the match to TRBD1 covers 7 bases. The CDR3 extends over 15 amino acids. CDR1 and CDR2 from the germline V gene are ENHRY and SYGVKD. The V segment lost 3 bases and the J segment 8 bases; nucleotides outside the gene matches: 9. Here the CDR3 DNA reads TGTGCCATCAGTGAAGGACAGGTCCTCGGGGGGGAGCTGTTTTTT. This encodes CAISEGQVLGGELFF.

This chain links TRBV7-2 with TRBJ1-5; maybe TRBD1 (5 bases). The germline V gene encodes CDR1 SGHTA and CDR2 FQGNSA. This CDR3 is 15 amino acids long. V was pared by 1 base and J by 2 bases, with 9 bases between. This CDR3 is CASSLGGARNQPQHF. Here the CDR3 DNA reads TGTGCCAGCAGCTTAGGGGGCGCTCGCAATCAGCCCCAGCATTTT.

This clone was observed a handful of times. The chain couples TRBV5-4 to TRBJ1-4; tentative D call: TRBD1 (5 bases). The CDR3 runs 14 residues. The germline CDR1 and CDR2 sequences are SGHNT and YYREEE (reference sequence). V shed 0 bases and J shed 6 bases, with 9 bases lying between them. The CDR3 protein is CASSLGGDDEKLFF. The DNA for the CDR3 is TGTGCCAGCAGCTTGGGGGGGGACGATGAAAAACTGTTTTTT.

This chain joins TRBV2 and TRBJ1-3; the match to TRBD1 covers 8 bases. The V gene's germline CDR1 is SNHLY and CDR2 FYNNEI. V dropped 3 bases and J dropped 2; count of bases not matched to a gene: 6. The CDR3 length is 16 residues. CDR3 sequence (DNA): TGTGCCAGCAGTGATCTACCGACAGGGGCTGGAAACACCATATATTTT. Translation gives CASSDLPTGAGNTIYF.

This clone came up a few times. This chain uses TRBV4-3 with TRBJ2-5; 10 bases align to TRBD2. With V trimmed by 1 base and J by 5 bases, 4 bases remained unmatched. Germline V CDR1 and CDR2: LGHNA, YSLEER. The CDR3 runs 15 residues. DNA of the CDR3: TGCGCCAGCAGCCAAGGACTAGCGGGTCGGGAGACCCAGTACTTC. The encoded protein is CASSQGLAGRETQYF.

This clone was counted between two and nine times. Other DNA sequences within the sample encode an identical CDR3. The J gene is TRBJ2-3, the V gene TRBV29-1; 7 positions match TRBD1. Germline-derived CDR1 and CDR2 are SQVTM and ANQGSEA. The CDR3 extends over 14 amino acids. V gave up 1 base and J gave up 3 bases; unmatched junction bases: 4. CDR3 region: CSVEGGRGTDTQYF. The DNA for the CDR3 is TGCAGCGTTGAAGGTGGCAGGGGGACAGATACGCAGTATTTT.

The rearrangement uses TRBV19 and TRBJ2-2; no firm D call. CDR3 length: 16 amino acids. Trimming pared 3 bases from V and 2 bases from J, leaving 13 bases between. Germline V gene lookup returns CDR1 LNHDA and CDR2 SQIVND (reference sequence). DNA of the CDR3: TGTGCCAGTAGTATTGGGCAGAACATTAACACCGGGGAGCTGTTTTTT. Its protein product is CASSIGQNINTGELFF.